The next 22 T cell receptor beta chains were all read from a single sample in a study of T cell responses to AZD1222 COVID-19 vaccine. Sequencing used immunoSEQ multiplex PCR; TCRdb keeps in-frame clones, though not all of them. The sample includes some 90,000 clones, 87% seen only once; the top ten take less than 1.6%. Specimen: peripheral blood, collected on day 0 of AZD1222 vaccination. All receptors come from an adult in good health.

This chain uses TRBV3-1 (or the pseudogene TRBV3-2) with TRBJ1-1, with D possibly being TRBD1 (5 bases). Germline lookup yields CDR1 LGHDT and CDR2 YNNKEL (reference sequence). Trimming removed 5 bases from V and 2 bases from J, with 12 bases in between. This CDR3 spans 14 amino acids. CDR3 DNA: TGTGCCAGCAGCGCTGGGGCCCGCAACACTGAAGCTTTCTTT. Protein: CASSAGARNTEAFF.

The chain recombines TRBV19 with TRBJ2-1, with 15 bases identical to TRBD2. The germline V gene encodes CDR1 LNHDA and CDR2 SQIVND (reference sequence). The CDR3 has 18 amino acids. V gave up 8 bases and J gave up 2 bases; unmatched junction bases: 10. The CDR3 reads CASQPGLAGGLPYNEQFF. The CDR3 bases are TGTGCCAGTCAACCGGGACTAGCGGGAGGTCTCCCCTACAATGAGCAGTTCTTC.

J is TRBJ2-2 and V is TRBV11-1; D call uncertain. V was trimmed by 2 bases and J by 4 bases, leaving 11 bases between them. CDR1 is SGHAT, CDR2 FQDESV, per germline (reference sequence). The CDR3 spans 15 residues. The CDR3 DNA is TGTGCCAGCAGCTTAATGGGAAGGGCCACCGGGGAGCTGTTTTTT. Amino acids: CASSLMGRATGELFF.

The gene calls are TRBV28 and TRBJ1-2; possibly TRBD1 for D (5 bases). This CDR3 contains 13 residues. The germline CDR1 and CDR2 sequences are MDHEN and SYDVKM. Trimming removed 2 bases from V and 8 bases from J, with 12 bases in between. CDR3 sequence reads: CASSLKGQRGYTF. The CDR3, as DNA: TGTGCCAGCAGTTTAAAGGGGCAGCGGGGCTACACCTTC.

The V gene is TRBV18, the J gene TRBJ1-1; possible D gene TRBD1, 6 bases. The CDR3 sequence is 17 residues long. The V gene's germline CDR1 is KGHSH and CDR2 LQKENI. Deletions cut 0 bases from V and 3 bases from J, with 17 bases between. CDR3: CASSPPNFGGEDTEAFF. In DNA, the CDR3 is TGTGCCAGCTCACCACCGAATTTCGGGGGCGAGGACACTGAAGCTTTCTTT.

This clone occurred a few times. The rearrangement links TRBV3-1 (or the pseudogene TRBV3-2) to TRBJ1-1; D is uncertain. V lost 6 bases and J 0 bases, leaving 11 bases between the germline ends. Germline lookup yields CDR1 LGHDT and CDR2 YNNKEL (reference sequence). This CDR3 comprises 14 residues. CDR3 residues: CASRVWGLNTEAFF. The CDR3 region has the DNA TGTGCCAGCAGGGTTTGGGGTCTGAACACTGAAGCTTTCTTT.

The rearrangement joins TRBV6-5 to TRBJ1-1; 12 bases are a match to TRBD1. The trim removed 2 bases at V and 7 bases at J, leaving 5 bases unmatched. Germline CDR1 and CDR2: MNHEY and SVGAGI. The length of the CDR3 is 15 residues. CDR3 in amino acids: CASSYQGQGANEAFF. CDR3 DNA sequence: TGTGCCAGCAGTTACCAGGGACAGGGGGCGAATGAAGCTTTCTTT.

This chain uses TRBV7-2 with TRBJ1-1, with D perhaps matching TRBD1 (6 bases). CDR1 and CDR2 (germline): SGHTA, FQGNSA. V was shortened by 4 bases and J by 3 bases, with 15 bases between the two germline ends. There are 15 residues in the CDR3. CDR3 in amino acids: CASSSYLGGYTEAFF. CDR3 nucleotides: TGTGCCAGCAGCTCGTATTTGGGGGGCTACACTGAAGCTTTCTTT.

The chain recombines TRBV6-5 with TRBJ1-1; D unclear. The CDR3 is 14 amino acids. CDR1 is MNHEY and CDR2 is SVGAGI in the germline V gene. Trimming removed 6 bases at V and 1 base at J, with 12 bases between. The CDR3 spells CASSRDYENTEAFF. In nucleotides, the CDR3 is TGTGCCAGCAGCCGGGATTACGAGAACACTGAAGCTTTCTTT.

This sequence joins TRBV30 and TRBJ1-2, with 8 bases lining up with TRBD1. In germline, CDR1 is GTSNPN, CDR2 SVGIG (reference sequence). This CDR3 region has 14 residues. The V segment lost 0 bases and the J segment 7 bases; nucleotides outside the gene matches: 7. The CDR3 protein is CAWSVMAGGRGYTF. The CDR3 DNA sequence: TGTGCCTGGAGTGTAATGGCAGGGGGCCGTGGCTACACCTTC.

This clone was counted only a few times. The chain couples TRBV4-1 to TRBJ2-7, with D possibly being TRBD2 (6 bases). The germline V and J ends were trimmed by 8 bases and 0 bases, with 14 bases remaining between them. Germline V CDR1 and CDR2: MGHRA, YSYEKL. This CDR3 region has 14 residues. CDR3 sequence (DNA): TGCGCCAGCGCACTGGGGGGTATCTCCTACGAGCAGTACTTC. Protein product: CASALGGISYEQYF.

The chain employs TRBV2 and TRBJ1-2, with D possibly matching TRBD1 (5 bases). Trimming stripped 6 bases from V and 1 base from J, with 12 bases between. This CDR3 is 14 amino acids long. Germline CDR1 and CDR2: SNHLY and FYNNEI. CDR3 region: CASSQGRGNYGYTF. The CDR3 DNA follows: TGTGCCAGCAGCCAGGGTCGTGGTAACTATGGCTACACCTTC.

V usage is TRBV21-1 and J usage is TRBJ1-5; no check of the table's D call, TRBD1, against the DNA was made. TRBV21-1 is a known pseudogene. There are 14 residues in the CDR3. CDR3 DNA: TGTGCCAGCAGCACTAGGGACAGATATCAGCCCCAGCATTTT. Amino acid sequence: CASSTRDRYQPQHF.

This chain joins TRBV2 and TRBJ1-5, with TRBD1 matching over 7 bases. After removal of 6 bases from V and 6 bases from J, the junction contained 5 bases not matched to a gene. Germline values: CDR1 SNHLY, CDR2 FYNNEI. This CDR3 has 13 amino acids. The CDR3 DNA is TGTGCCAGCAGGGGACAGAGCGGTCAGCCCCAGCATTTT. As protein: CASRGQSGQPQHF.

This clone was observed a single time. The chain's CDR3 is CASSQEPGLNEQFF. CDR3 nucleotides: TGTGCCAGCAGCCAAGAGCCGGGATTAAATGAGCAGTTCTTC. The genes are TRBV3-1 (or the pseudogene TRBV3-2) and TRBJ2-1, with D possibly matching TRBD2 (5 bases). V lost 0 bases to trimming and J lost 7 bases, with 10 bases between them. Germline V gene sequence: CDR1 LGHDT, CDR2 YNNKEL (reference sequence). This CDR3 is built from 14 residues.

The V and J genes are TRBV14 and TRBJ2-3; no definite D call. The germline V gene has CDR1 SGHDN and CDR2 FVKESK. This CDR3 has 12 residues. V lost 1 base and J 11 bases, leaving 10 bases between the germline ends. The CDR3 region has the DNA TGTGCCAGCAGCCAAGGGTACGGTGGGCAGTATTTT. It yields the protein CASSQGYGGQYF.

The CDR3 sequence: CASSIRQGAYGYTF. CDR3 coding DNA: TGTGCCAGTAGTATACGGCAGGGAGCCTATGGCTACACCTTC. This sequence joins TRBV19 and TRBJ1-2; TRBD1 is a possible D gene (5 bases). The length of the CDR3 is 14 residues. Germline V gives CDR1 LNHDA, CDR2 SQIVND (reference sequence). Trimming shortened V by 2 bases and J by 4 bases, and 11 bases separated the two germline ends.

This clone has more than one count but fewer than ten. V usage is TRBV7-3 and J usage is TRBJ2-7; 12 nucleotides align to TRBD1. The trim removed 1 base at V and 5 bases at J, leaving 6 bases unmatched. CDR1 and CDR2 from the germline V gene are SGHTA and FQGTGA. The CDR3 extends over 16 amino acids. The CDR3 nucleotides are TGTGCCAGCAGCTTAAGTGGAGGGACAGGGGGCCACGAGCAGTACTTC. The encoded protein is CASSLSGGTGGHEQYF.

This chain links TRBV4-2 with TRBJ1-1, with D tentatively TRBD1 (6 bases). The CDR3 is 13 residues long. V lost 3 bases to trimming and J lost 5 bases, with 10 bases between them. Germline CDR1 and CDR2: LGHNA and YNFKEQ. DNA of the CDR3: TGTGCCAGCAGCCAGCACAGGGTTACTGAAGCTTTCTTT. Its translation: CASSQHRVTEAFF.

The chain joins TRBV3-1 (or the pseudogene TRBV3-2) to TRBJ1-5; a possible D gene is TRBD1 (6 bases). The CDR3 is 12 residues long. Trimming stripped 6 bases from V and 6 bases from J, with 9 bases between. Germline lookup yields CDR1 LGHDT and CDR2 YNNKEL (reference sequence). The CDR3 DNA sequence: TGTGCCAGCAGTCTACAGGGTCAGCCCCAGCATTTT. Protein product: CASSLQGQPQHF.

The chain links TRBV27 to TRBJ1-3, with unresolved D. The CDR3 sequence is 16 residues long. The germline V gene has CDR1 MNHEY and CDR2 SMNVEV (reference sequence). V was trimmed by 0 bases and J by 2 bases, leaving 11 bases between them. The CDR3 bases are TGTGCCAGCAGTTTATCGGGTGTAGGAGCTGGAAACACCATATATTTT. It specifies CASSLSGVGAGNTIYF.

J is TRBJ2-2 and V is TRBV7-6; D unclear. The CDR3 has 15 amino acids. Between the trimmed V and J ends, which lost 1 base and 4 bases, there was a span of 10 bases. Germline assignment: CDR1 SGHVS and CDR2 FNYEAQ. The CDR3 coding sequence is TGTGCCAGCAGCTTAGAGGGTCGTACCACCGGGGAGCTGTTTTTT. Protein sequence: CASSLEGRTTGELFF.